The present T cell receptor (beta chain) was sequenced within a study of cytomegalovirus exposure and HLA in healthy donors. Overall study results and limits: There were a few CMV-associated chains whose specificity for CMV antigens was confirmed in vitro. Later analysis reportedly placed an Asian-associated ancestry cluster below the roughly 690-donor mean in N-insertions.

In its sample, this clone was seen once. Its antigen is as yet unknown. V was shortened by 1 base and J by 3 bases, with 9 bases between the two germline ends. CDR1 is SGHAT, CDR2 FQNNGV, per germline. CDR3 size: 14 residues. Both 60 Vbeta primers and 13 Jbeta primers went into the PCR. Clones were sequenced by immunoSEQ multiplex PCR, and TCRdb holds only the in-frame ones, with some missing. The data contain about 150,000 clones, 75% to 90% of them singletons. The chain has TRBV11-2 and TRBJ2-5; TRBD1 might be the D (6 bases). The specimen was PBMCs. The source of this sequence is a woman under 40 in good health and CMV-seronegative. The CDR3 reads CASSLGTVKETQYF. DNA for the CDR3: TGTGCCAGCAGCTTAGGGACAGTAAAAGAGACCCAGTACTTC.